The 29 T cell receptor beta chains reported below all come from one sample, sequenced in a study of T cell responses to AZD1222 COVID-19 vaccine. Method: immunoSEQ multiplex PCR; TCRdb's copy keeps in-frame clones and lacks some. The sample includes approximately 150,000 clones, 80% to 90% seen only once; the top ten take 1.5% to 2%. The material sequenced was peripheral blood, taken on day 0 of AZD1222 vaccination. These receptors all stem from an adult in good health.

The genes are TRBV12-3 or TRBV12-4 and TRBJ1-1; D unresolved. Trimming took off 3 bases at V and 9 bases at J, with 8 bases between the two ends. The CDR3 loop spans 11 amino acids. In DNA form, the CDR3 reads TGTGCCAGCAGTTTGAAGGCCCAAGCTTTCTTT. Its translation: CASSLKAQAFF.

The CDR3 reads CASSKTATYEQYF. The DNA for the CDR3 is TGTGCCAGCAGTAAGACGGCAACCTACGAGCAGTACTTC. This chain uses TRBV6-5 with TRBJ2-7; D is undetermined. CDR3 length: 13 residues. The germline gives CDR1 MNHEY, CDR2 SVGAGI. V was shortened by 5 bases and J by 2 bases, with 10 bases between the two germline ends.

The chain employs TRBV27 and TRBJ2-7, with TRBD1 matching over 7 bases. The CDR3 loop spans 15 amino acids. The trim removed 6 bases at V and 0 bases at J, leaving 8 bases unmatched. The germline CDR1 and CDR2 sequences are MNHEY and SMNVEV (reference sequence). CDR3 in DNA: TGTGCCAGCAGCACAGACAGGGAACCCTCCTACGAGCAGTACTTC. This encodes CASSTDREPSYEQYF.

V usage is TRBV19 and J usage is TRBJ1-5, with D possibly TRBD1 on 6 matching bases. V was shortened by 7 bases and J by 4 bases, with 14 bases between the two germline ends. Germline CDR1 is LNHDA and CDR2 is SQIVND (reference sequence). CDR3 length equals 14 residues. The DNA of the CDR3 is TGTGCCAGTACCGATAAGGGGGGGAATCAGCCCCAGCATTTT. This codes for CASTDKGGNQPQHF.

The genes are TRBV11-3 and TRBJ1-1, with a possible D match to TRBD1 (5 bases). The length of the CDR3 is 14 residues. Germline CDR1 reads SGHNT; CDR2 reads YENEEA. Trimming removed 8 bases at V and 3 bases at J, with 16 bases between. The chain's CDR3 is CASSGGGADTEAFF. In DNA form, the CDR3 reads TGTGCCAGCTCCGGCGGTGGGGCGGACACTGAAGCTTTCTTT.

This chain connects TRBV3-1 (or the pseudogene TRBV3-2) to TRBJ2-7, with D perhaps matching TRBD1 (6 bases). Germline V gives CDR1 LGHDT, CDR2 YNNKEL (reference sequence). V dropped 2 bases and J dropped 4 bases, with 18 bases sitting between them. The CDR3 consists of 16 residues. In DNA form, the CDR3 reads TGTGCCAGCAGCCAACAAAGCCTTGACAGGAGGTACGAGCAGTACTTC. It codes for CASSQQSLDRRYEQYF.

This clone was seen more than once but under ten times. This rearrangement joins TRBV4-1 to TRBJ1-2; no definite D call. The CDR3 covers 14 residues. The germline V and J ends were trimmed by 0 bases and 4 bases, with 9 bases remaining between them. The germline V gene encodes CDR1 MGHRA and CDR2 YSYEKL. The CDR3 nucleotides are TGCGCCAGCAGCCAAGACCCGGGCCCCTATGGCTACACCTTC. Translated, it gives CASSQDPGPYGYTF.

The chain links TRBV19 to TRBJ2-3; 8 positions agree with TRBD2. The V segment lost 5 bases and the J segment 2 bases; nucleotides outside the gene matches: 6. Germline V gene data show CDR1 as LNHDA and CDR2 as SQIVND (reference sequence). The CDR3 loop spans 15 amino acids. The CDR3 DNA reads TGTGCCAGTAGTGTGTTTAGCGGGGACACAGATACGCAGTATTTT. Amino acid sequence: CASSVFSGDTDTQYF.

This clone was detected once. The chain carries TRBV24-1 and TRBJ2-3, with TRBD2 matching 7 bases. This CDR3 is 20 amino acids long. CDR1 is KGHDR, CDR2 SFDVKD, per germline. Trimming removed 2 bases from V and 2 bases from J; junction bases left unmatched: 18. The CDR3 loop is CATSDYSPGRGASPTDTQYF. As DNA, the CDR3 is TGTGCCACCAGTGATTATTCGCCGGGGAGGGGAGCCTCCCCCACAGATACGCAGTATTTT.

V and J are TRBV19 and TRBJ2-1; 13 nucleotides line up with TRBD2. The CDR3 contains 16 residues. The V gene end was trimmed by 5 bases and the J gene end by 6 bases; junction bases not matched to a gene: 7. Germline V lookup: CDR1 LNHDA, CDR2 SQIVND (reference sequence). As DNA, the CDR3 is TGTGCCAGTAGTCCAACCGGGACTAGCGGGACCAATGAGCAGTTCTTC. Its protein is CASSPTGTSGTNEQFF.

In DNA, the CDR3 is TGTGCCAGTAGTAGTTATTATGGCTACACCTTC. Translated: CASSSYYGYTF. The V and J genes are TRBV19 and TRBJ1-2; D call uncertain. The germline V and J ends were trimmed by 4 bases and 5 bases, with 5 bases remaining between them. The CDR3 length is 11 residues. The germline V gene encodes CDR1 LNHDA and CDR2 SQIVND (reference sequence).

The V and J genes are TRBV5-8 and TRBJ1-4; D gene ambiguous. V was shortened by 0 bases and J by 7 bases, with 16 bases between the two germline ends. Germline values: CDR1 SGHTS, CDR2 YDEGEE. The CDR3 extends over 16 amino acids. CDR3 sequence (DNA): TGTGCCAGCAGCTTGGCCTTCGACGCGGCGGGTGAAAAACTGTTTTTT. Translated: CASSLAFDAAGEKLFF.

V and J are TRBV30 and TRBJ2-7; TRBD1 matches 9 bases. Germline CDR1 is GTSNPN and CDR2 is SVGIG (reference sequence). V shed 3 bases and J 3 bases; nucleotides not matched to a gene: 3. The CDR3 consists of 13 residues. The DNA for the CDR3 is TGTGCCTGGAGGACAGGGGGTTACTACGAGCAGTACTTC. It is translated as CAWRTGGYYEQYF.

The gene calls are TRBV7-8 and TRBJ2-5; D may be TRBD2 (6 bases). The CDR3 runs to 15 residues. Deletions cut 3 bases from V and 5 bases from J, with 16 bases between. Germline CDR1 SGHVS, CDR2 FQNEAQ. The CDR3 coding sequence is TGTGCCAGCAGCTTGGGGTGGAGGGAGGAGGAGACCCAGTACTTC. It encodes CASSLGWREEETQYF. Full variable domain (remainder filled in from reference TRBV7-8 and TRBJ2-5): GAGVSQSPRYKVAKRGQDVALRCDPISGHVSLFWYQQALGQGPEFLTYFQNEAQLDKSGLPSDRFFAERPEGSVSTLKIQRTQQEDSAVYLCASSLGWREEETQYFGPGTRLLVL.

The chain couples TRBV9 to TRBJ2-3; D gene ambiguous. The CDR3 totals 13 residues. The V gene's germline CDR1 is SGDLS and CDR2 YYNGEE. Between the trimmed V and J ends, which lost 2 bases and 4 bases, there was a span of 8 bases. CDR3 bases: TGTGCCAGCAGCGTGGGAAGCCCAGATACGCAGTATTTT. It codes for CASSVGSPDTQYF.

In this sample, this clone turned up once. The genes are TRBV9 and TRBJ1-3, with no clear D. Between the trimmed V and J ends, which lost 4 bases and 0 bases, there was a span of 11 bases. In germline, CDR1 is SGDLS, CDR2 YYNGEE. The length of the CDR3 is 15 residues. The CDR3 spells CASSPRTGSGNTIYF. CDR3 DNA: TGTGCCAGCAGCCCCCGGACCGGCTCTGGAAACACCATATATTTT.

The V call is TRBV24-1, the J call TRBJ2-5; the match to TRBD2 covers 8 bases. Germline lookup yields CDR1 KGHDR and CDR2 SFDVKD. This CDR3 spans 15 amino acids. With V trimmed by 4 bases and J by 1 base, 4 bases remained unmatched. CDR3 residues: CATSDAGGLQETQYF. The CDR3 region has the DNA TGTGCCACCAGTGACGCGGGGGGCCTCCAAGAGACCCAGTACTTC.

This clone was seen only a few times. This sequence joins TRBV6-1 and TRBJ1-5; the D gene is possibly TRBD1 (6 bases). V shed 2 bases and J shed 4 bases, with 6 bases lying between them. CDR3 length: 13 residues. CDR1 is MNHNS and CDR2 is SASEGT in the germline V gene. CDR3 nucleotide sequence: TGTGCCAGCAGTGAACAGGGGAATCAGCCCCAGCATTTT. The encoded protein is CASSEQGNQPQHF.

This clone was seen once. The rearrangement joins TRBV13 to TRBJ2-4; D remains ambiguous. Looked up from germline, CDR1 is PRHDT and CDR2 is FYEKMQ (reference sequence). Trimming took 2 bases from V and 3 from J, leaving 14 bases between them. The CDR3 loop spans 16 amino acids. DNA for the CDR3: TGTGCCAGCAGCTTATCCTCAGGCTTGGTCAAAAACATTCAGTACTTC. Translating it yields CASSLSSGLVKNIQYF.

The chain joins TRBV6-5 to TRBJ2-2; the D gene is possibly TRBD1 (6 bases). The CDR3 covers 13 residues. CDR1 and CDR2 (germline): MNHEY, SVGAGI. V lost 8 bases and J 1 base, leaving 8 bases between the germline ends. The CDR3 nucleotides are TGTGCCAGCGGGACACTGAACACCGGGGAGCTGTTTTTT. This encodes CASGTLNTGELFF.

The chain couples TRBV6-4 to TRBJ1-2; TRBD1 matches 7 bases. Germline V gene sequence: CDR1 MRHNA, CDR2 SNTAGT. Trimming took 7 bases from V and 8 from J; bases not matched to a gene: 13. The CDR3 has 14 amino acids. The CDR3 region is CASTTTGTDDGYTF. The CDR3 DNA reads as TGTGCCAGCACAACGACAGGGACCGATGACGGCTACACCTTC.

V and J are TRBV2 and TRBJ1-2; 7 positions agree with TRBD1. V lost 6 bases to trimming and J lost 6 bases; unmatched junction nucleotides: 7. Germline lookup yields CDR1 SNHLY and CDR2 FYNNEI. The length of the CDR3 is 13 residues. For the CDR3, the DNA is TGTGCCAGCAGAAAAGGGGGCCAGGATGGCTACACCTTC. As protein: CASRKGGQDGYTF. The entire variable domain, with the rest obtained from reference TRBV2 and TRBJ1-2, is as follows: EPEVTQTPSHQVTQMGQEVILRCVPISNHLYFYWYRQILGQKVEFLVSFYNNEISEKSEIFDDQFSVERPDGSNFTLKIRSTKLEDSAMYFCASRKGGQDGYTFGSGTRLTVV.

This rearrangement joins TRBV28 to TRBJ1-2; 7 bases fit TRBD1. Losses at the gene ends were 5 bases for V and 4 bases for J; bases not matched to a gene: 4. CDR3 length: 13 amino acids. Per the germline V gene, CDR1 is MDHEN and CDR2 is SYDVKM. CDR3 DNA sequence: TGTGCCAGCAGTCCAAGACAGGGCTATGGCTACACCTTC. Amino acid sequence: CASSPRQGYGYTF.

This chain uses TRBV2 with TRBJ1-5; 10 nucleotides agree with TRBD1. Germline assignment: CDR1 SNHLY and CDR2 FYNNEI. The CDR3 totals 17 residues. The V segment lost 8 bases and the J segment 4 bases; nucleotides outside the gene matches: 14. CDR3 coding DNA: TGTGCCAGCCGGGAAAGACAGGGGGCGCGGCAGAATCAGCCCCAGCATTTT. Its protein product is CASRERQGARQNQPQHF.

V is TRBV6-5 and J is TRBJ2-2; D may be TRBD2 (5 bases). Germline CDR1 and CDR2: MNHEY and SVGAGI. CDR3 length: 13 amino acids. The ends were cut back, 4 bases at V and 4 bases at J, with 7 bases in the middle. The CDR3 DNA reads as TGTGCCAGCAGTTGGGAGAGCACCGGGGAGCTGTTTTTT. Its protein is CASSWESTGELFF.

The chain employs TRBV7-9 and TRBJ2-7; 11 positions match TRBD1. The CDR3 length is 14 residues. After removal of 5 bases from V and 2 bases from J, the junction contained 2 bases not matched to a gene. Germline CDR1 is SEHNR and CDR2 is FQNEAQ (reference sequence). The CDR3 loop is CASSMGQGAYEQYF. Here the CDR3 DNA reads TGTGCCAGCAGCATGGGACAGGGGGCCTACGAGCAGTACTTC.

Turning to this clone: The junction and the germline gene differ at one end; a read error may be behind it. Other nucleotide sequences in the sample specify the same CDR3. The chain carries TRBV11-2 and TRBJ2-5; the D is unclear. CDR1 and CDR2 (germline): SGHAT, FQNNGV. CDR3 length: 10 amino acids. The CDR3 coding sequence is TGTGCCAGCAGCCTAGAGACCCAGTACTTC. The encoded protein is CASSLETQYF.

The V and J genes are TRBV27 and TRBJ2-5; D remains ambiguous. The CDR3 is made up of 13 amino acids. Trimming took off 5 bases at V and 5 bases at J, with 12 bases between the two ends. Germline values: CDR1 MNHEY, CDR2 SMNVEV (reference sequence). Here the CDR3 DNA reads TGTGCCAGCAGTCCCTTGGGCGGTGAGACCCAGTACTTC. Protein sequence: CASSPLGGETQYF.

The chain uses TRBV27 and TRBJ2-5, with D possibly being TRBD1 (5 bases). The CDR3 extends over 14 amino acids. V lost 2 bases, J lost 7 bases, and 14 bases lay in between. Germline values: CDR1 MNHEY, CDR2 SMNVEV (reference sequence). CDR3 sequence: CASSLITGDRTQYF. The DNA of the CDR3 is TGTGCCAGCAGTTTAATTACAGGTGATAGGACCCAGTACTTC.